This TCR beta chain was sequenced in a study of multiple sclerosis patients with progressive multifocal leukoencephalopathy. Time point described: 12 to 13 months of natalizumab therapy. V lost 5 bases, J lost 5 bases, and 5 bases stayed unmatched. The CDR3 contains 14 residues. CDR1 and CDR2 (germline): SEHNR, FQNEAQ (reference sequence). Libraries were prepared by immunoSEQ multiplex PCR; TCRdb keeps only in-frame clonotypes and omits some of them. Of about 25,000 clones detected, less than 95% appear once; the ten largest clones hold about 2.3%. V is TRBV7-9 and J is TRBJ2-1; TRBD1 matches at 8 bases. Here the sequenced sample was PBMCs, taken from a patient treated with natalizumab. The sequence derives from a man aged 25 to 45 with multiple sclerosis. CDR3 nucleotides: TGTGCCAGCAGCCGACAGGGGCGGAACAATGAGCAGTTCTTC. Translating gives CASSRQGRNNEQFF.